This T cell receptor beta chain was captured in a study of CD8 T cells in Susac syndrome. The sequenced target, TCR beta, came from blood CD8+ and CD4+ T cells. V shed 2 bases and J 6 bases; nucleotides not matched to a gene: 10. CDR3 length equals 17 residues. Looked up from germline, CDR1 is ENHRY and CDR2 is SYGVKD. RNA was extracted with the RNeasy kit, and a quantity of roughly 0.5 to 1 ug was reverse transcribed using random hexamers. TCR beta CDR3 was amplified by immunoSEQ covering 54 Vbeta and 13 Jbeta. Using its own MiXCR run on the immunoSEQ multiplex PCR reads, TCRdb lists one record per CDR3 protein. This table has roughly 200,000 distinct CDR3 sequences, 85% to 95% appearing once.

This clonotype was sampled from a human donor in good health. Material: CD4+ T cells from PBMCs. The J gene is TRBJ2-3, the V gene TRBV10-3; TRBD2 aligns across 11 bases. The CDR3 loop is CAISEPSLAGDQDTQYF. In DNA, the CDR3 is TGTGCCATCAGTGAGCCCTCACTAGCGGGGGACCAGGATACGCAGTATTTT.